Below, 5 T cell receptor beta chains from the same sample are listed, as sequenced in a study of T cells after yellow fever vaccination. TCRdb independently ran MiXCR on the 5' RACE reads; one entry per CDR3 protein. The sample carries 150,000 to 200,000 distinct CDR3 sequences, about 6% recorded once. Here the sequenced sample was CD4+ T cells sorted from PBMCs, taken on the day of the first yellow fever vaccination. The receptors were sampled from a man aged 18-30 years who received the YFV17D yellow fever vaccine.

This clonotype was recorded many times. This rearrangement joins TRBV6-5 to TRBJ2-4, with no clear D. The CDR3 is 16 residues long. Trimming pared 2 bases from V and 0 bases from J, leaving 11 bases between. CDR1 and CDR2 from the germline V gene are MNHEY and SVGAGI. This CDR3 is CASSYLPSLAKNIQYF. The CDR3 DNA reads TGTGCCAGCAGTTACCTTCCGAGCCTAGCCAAAAACATTCAGTACTTC.

This clonotype has just a few counts. CDR3 residues: CSAGLAGGPNTGELFF. The CDR3, as DNA: TGCAGTGCTGGACTAGCGGGGGGGCCGAACACCGGGGAGCTGTTTTTT. J is TRBJ2-2 and V is TRBV20-1, with 15 bases identical to TRBD2. J lost 0 bases, V lost 5 bases, and 1 base had no gene match. Germline CDR1 DFQATT, CDR2 SNEGSKA (reference sequence). This CDR3 region has 16 residues.

A few counts support this clonotype. The rearrangement joins TRBV6-2 or TRBV6-3 to TRBJ2-3; TRBD1 matches 7 bases. Per the germline V gene, CDR1 is MNHEY and CDR2 is SVGEGT. V lost 0 bases and J lost 2; bases outside the gene matches: 5. This CDR3 contains 16 residues. In DNA, the CDR3 is TGTGCCAGCAGTTACTCGATGGACAGGCACACAGATACGCAGTATTTT. Protein: CASSYSMDRHTDTQYF.

V gene TRBV6-2 or TRBV6-3 combines with J gene TRBJ2-5; perhaps D is TRBD1 or TRBD2 (5 bases each). The germline V gene encodes CDR1 MNHEY and CDR2 SVGEGT. Trimming removed 6 bases at V and 5 bases at J, with 13 bases between. The CDR3 extends over 13 amino acids. Here the CDR3 DNA reads TGTGCCAGCAGCCTCGGGACGTGGGAGACCCAGTACTTC. Its protein product is CASSLGTWETQYF.

This clonotype appeared a few times. The junction departs from the called germline gene at one end, perhaps through a read error. The chain employs TRBV15 and TRBJ2-5; D is unresolved. The CDR3 has 11 residues. Germline CDR1 LNHNV, CDR2 YYDKDF (reference sequence). CDR3: CATSSRPDRSF. DNA for the CDR3: TGTGCCACCAGCTCCCGACCTGACCGATCCTTC. Using reference TRBV15 and TRBJ2-5 for the parts outside the CDR3, the full variable domain is DAMVIQNPRYQVTQFGKPVTLSCSQTLNHNVMYWYQQKSSQAPKLLFHYYDKDFNNEADTPDNFQSRRPNTSFCFLDIRSPGLGDTAMYLCATSSRPDRSFGPGTRLLVL.